Listed below are T cell receptor beta chains from one sample, sequenced in a study of blood T cell repertoires in COVID-19. Profiling relied on immunoSEQ multiplex PCR, and the TCRdb table lists in-frame clones only, not all of them. In the table there are hundreds of thousands of clones, over 75% of which are singletons. Specimen: PBMCs or T cells enriched from blood (not recorded which). The receptor source for this set is a woman aged 55-69 years who had recovered from COVID-19. Each CDR3 is given with its conserved first and last residue. D genes are given only for firm matches. Some rows mark clone size as missing; the rest say once, few, many or name a class of expanded clone.

J gene	V gene	D gene	clone size	CDR3 DNA	CDR3 protein
TRBJ2-1	TRBV7-9	NA	NA	TGTGCCAGCAGCTCTCACAGGGAAGGGGCTCTTGGCTCCTACAATGAGCAGTTCTTC	CASSSHREGALGSYNEQFF
TRBJ2-5	TRBV3-1/TRBV3-2	TRBD2	NA	TGTGCCAGCAGACTAGCGGGAGAAGAGACCCAGTACTTC	CASRLAGEETQYF
TRBJ1-5	TRBV10-3	TRBD1	few	TGTGCCATCAGCGAGTACAGGGGGAGTCAGCCCCAGCATTTT	CAISEYRGSQPQHF
TRBJ2-3	TRBV7-2	TRBD2	NA	TGTGCCAGCAGCTCCACCTTACTAGCGGGGCGCACAGATACGCAGTATTTT	CASSSTLLAGRTDTQYF
TRBJ2-1	TRBV2	NA	NA	TGTGCCAGCGGCGCCGGGTTGGATGAGCAGTTCTTC	CASGAGLDEQFF
TRBJ2-3	TRBV19	TRBD2	NA	TGTGCCAGTAGTATAAGGAGCGGGGGGACAGATACGCAGTATTTT	CASSIRSGGTDTQYF
TRBJ2-5	TRBV6-5	NA	NA	TGTGCCAGCAGTTTCCGACAGGGAGGCGGGGAGACCCAGTACTTC	CASSFRQGGGETQYF
TRBJ1-3	TRBV5-5	NA	NA	TGTGCCAGCAGCTTCGGAGTGACTGGAAACACCATATATTTT	CASSFGVTGNTIYF
TRBJ1-4	TRBV6-5	NA	NA	TGTGCCAGCAGGAACAGCCCCGCAACTAATGAAAAACTGTTTTTT	CASRNSPATNEKLFF
TRBJ1-4	TRBV7-9	TRBD1	NA	TGTGCCAGCAGCGGACGGACAGGGACAGCTGAAAAACTGTTTTTT	CASSGRTGTAEKLFF
TRBJ1-5	TRBV7-2	NA	NA	TGTGCCAGCAGCCCTTACAATCAGCCCCAGCATTTT	CASSPYNQPQHF
TRBJ2-1	TRBV5-4	NA	NA	TGTGCCAGCAGGGTTACCAGCGGGCCCCCCCAGCAGTTCTTC	CASRVTSGPPQQFF
TRBJ1-4	TRBV19	TRBD1	NA	TGTGCCAGTAGTATAGATCGTTCGACAGGGGGCACCGAAAAACTGTTTTTT	CASSIDRSTGGTEKLFF
TRBJ2-1	TRBV7-2	TRBD2	NA	TGTGCCAGCAGCTCGGGACTAGCGGGGGGGGAGCAGTTCTTC	CASSSGLAGGEQFF
TRBJ2-2	TRBV6-5	NA	NA	TGTGCCAGCAGGACGGTTCAGGACACCGGGGAGCTGTTTTTT	CASRTVQDTGELFF
TRBJ2-2	TRBV24-1	NA	once	TGTGCCACCAGTGATTCTAGAAGCGGGGAGCTGTTTTTT	CATSDSRSGELFF
TRBJ2-3	TRBV6-1	NA	NA	TGTGCCAGCAGTGAATATAGTAGCGCACGCACAGATACGCAGTATTTT	CASSEYSSARTDTQYF
TRBJ1-1	TRBV6-2/TRBV6-3	NA	NA	TGTGCCAGCAGTACGGGGAATGGTGAGCAAGCTTTCTTT	CASSTGNGEQAFF
TRBJ2-3	TRBV6-4	NA	NA	TGTGCCAGCAGTGACGGGAGTCTAGATACGCAGTATTTT	CASSDGSLDTQYF
TRBJ2-3	TRBV10-3	TRBD2	NA	TGTGCCATCAGTGAGTCGAAAAGCGGGGGGGCCTTAGATACGCAGTATTTT	CAISESKSGGALDTQYF
TRBJ2-7	TRBV6-5	NA	NA	TGTGCCAGCAGGGACACGGACGGCTCCTACGAGCAGTACTTC	CASRDTDGSYEQYF
TRBJ2-1	TRBV19	TRBD2	NA	TGTGCCAGTAGTGCCAGCGGGGGGACCAATGAGCAGTTCTTC	CASSASGGTNEQFF
TRBJ1-2	TRBV7-2	TRBD1	few	TGTGCCAGCAGCTTAGCAGGGACAGGGGCCTATGGCTACACCTTC	CASSLAGTGAYGYTF
TRBJ2-7	TRBV19	TRBD1	NA	TGTGCCAGTAGTCTATCCCACAGGGGATTTAGTAACGAGCAGTACTTC	CASSLSHRGFSNEQYF
TRBJ1-5	TRBV6-2/TRBV6-3	TRBD1	NA	TGTGCCAGCAGTAAGCAGGGGGCAGGAAATCAGCCCCAGCATTTT	CASSKQGAGNQPQHF
TRBJ1-1	TRBV6-2/TRBV6-3	TRBD1	few	TGTGCCAGCAGTTACTCCTACTTTACAGGGGAGACTGAAGCTTTCTTT	CASSYSYFTGETEAFF
TRBJ1-4	TRBV7-6	NA	few	TGTGCCAGCAGCCTGAGGCGTAATGAAAAACTGTTTTTT	CASSLRRNEKLFF
TRBJ2-5	TRBV2	TRBD2	NA	TGTGCCAGCAGTGTGGGGACTAGCGGGGGTAGAGAGACCCAGTACTTC	CASSVGTSGGRETQYF